This TCR beta chain comes out of a study of T cells in Graves' hyperthyroidism and ophthalmopathy (dated by TCRdb to the late 2010s). Some background on the complete study: Peripheral blood samples were taken at the time of initial diagnosis, prior to any treatment. According to the paper, TCR Vbeta CDR3 sequencing was carried out on approximately 140 peripheral blood samples, which came from fewer than 50 ophthalmopathy, 75 or so hyperthyroidism and approximately 17 progressor patients. Thyroid tissue and blood T-cell repertoires from about 6 Graves' hyperthyroidism patients were also compared in the study. Following sampling, methimazole starting at 30 mg daily was given to hyperthyroidism patients, and high-dose intravenous methylprednisolone was given to ophthalmopathy patients. To identify distinguishing TCR V-J signatures, a discovery cohort of roughly 100 patients was used, comprising 40 to 45 with Graves' ophthalmopathy and approximately 58 with stable Graves' hyperthyroidism. Whether ophthalmopathy could be predicted prospectively was tested in an independent validation cohort made up of 18 to 20 hyperthyroidism patients plus 17 patients who later progressed to ophthalmopathy. The 100 discovery patients were randomly split 7:3 into training and test sets.

Hyperthyroidism patients were newly diagnosed, had a disease duration of under 2 months, and were aged 18 to 65 years. Any patient with an uncontrolled infection, another autoimmune disease, pregnancy or lactation was excluded. Diagnoses relied on clinical symptoms, serum thyroxine and TRAb, thyroid ultrasound and orbital computed tomography. Blood from progressor patients was collected at the time of first diagnosis with hyperthyroidism, before any ophthalmopathy symptoms had appeared. PBMCs were separated from approximately 9.9 ml of fresh peripheral blood using Ficoll-Paque density gradient centrifugation. Patients classed as progressors first received a Graves' hyperthyroidism diagnosis and then went on to develop ophthalmopathy during follow-up. Total RNA was extracted with Trizol reagent, and quality was checked on an Agilent 2100 Bioanalyzer. The V and J ends are trimmed by 3 bases and 4 bases, leaving 7 bases between them. The CDR3 covers 12 residues, taking in both the cysteine and the phenylalanine. Just the 36-base CDR3 DNA is kept, in frame starting at base 1. The germline V gene provides CDR1 MDHEN and CDR2 SYDVKM.

In this sample, this clonotype turned up many times. Its recognized antigen is unknown. Base qualities are not provided; no much larger clone lies one nucleotide away. The study at large found these results: Sample size was not statistically predetermined, and investigators were not blinded to group allocation. In validation, the model predicted progression to ophthalmopathy with 55% to 71% sensitivity and about 73% specificity, a median of approximately 6.7 months before onset. A model built on a 13 V-J signature distinguished ophthalmopathy from stable hyperthyroidism, reaching roughly 88% sensitivity and 81% to 83% specificity in cross-validation and 80%/75% in testing. Blood samples also contained most of the expanded thyroid clonotypes (frequency above 0.001), which suggests that blood repertoires may reflect thyroid immune responses.

Amplification of TCR beta CDR3 regions was carried out from RNA transcripts. For the first round of RT-PCR on the TCR CDR3, the HTBI primer set was used together with the Qiagen OneStep RT-PCR kit. Libraries were constructed in a second round of multiplex PCR, after which size selection and purification were performed. Libraries were sequenced paired-end with 100 bp reads on an Illumina HiSeq2000. For the original study's pipeline: SOAPnuke was used to process the raw data, with reads discarded if the reads contained adapters or uncalled bases, had a mean Phred below 15, or lacked an exact constant-primer or identifier match. High-quality paired reads were merged with COPE v1.2.5, and unique nucleotide sequences were defined as clonotypes. MiTCR v1.1 was used to align clonotypes to the IMGT TRBV, TRBD and TRBJ reference segments. Only V-J combinations with frequency above 0.0001, covering about 99% of repertoires, were analysed. A TCS score was defined as the ratio between F50 (clonal expansion) and ExV (chaos), using BLOSUM62-based TCRdist between CDR3 peptides within each V-J. Welch's t-statistics and random forest reduced 450 to 600 V-J features to around 14, which were used in a naive Bayes classifier (R e1071). TCRdb reworked the public reads: Q25 trimming with fastp, MiXCR clone assembly, productive beta chains retained. For every CDR3 protein sequence, its rows merge into one entry that carries the most common genes and DNA. Here the V and J calls rest on TCRdb's processing, not on the authors' analysis. Across this sample there are some 400,000 distinct CDR3 sequences, with approximately 13% seen only once. The ten largest clonotypes hold under 25% of the sample.

The sequencing input was blood. This TCR was recovered from a man aged 25 to 45 with Graves' hyperthyroidism that later progressed to Graves' ophthalmopathy. This sequence uses TRBV28 and TRBJ2-7; no D gene is confidently identified. The CDR3 is CASSFLGYEQYF. Here is the DNA: TGTGCCAGCAGTTTCTTGGGATACGAGCAGTACTTC. Reference TRBV28 and TRBJ2-7 genes cover what lies past the CDR3, so the full variable domain is DVKVTQSSRYLVKRTGEKVFLECVQDMDHENMFWYRQDPGLGLRLIYFSYDVKMKEKGDIPEGYSVSREKKERFSLILESASTNQTSMYLCASSFLGYEQYFGPGTRLTVT.